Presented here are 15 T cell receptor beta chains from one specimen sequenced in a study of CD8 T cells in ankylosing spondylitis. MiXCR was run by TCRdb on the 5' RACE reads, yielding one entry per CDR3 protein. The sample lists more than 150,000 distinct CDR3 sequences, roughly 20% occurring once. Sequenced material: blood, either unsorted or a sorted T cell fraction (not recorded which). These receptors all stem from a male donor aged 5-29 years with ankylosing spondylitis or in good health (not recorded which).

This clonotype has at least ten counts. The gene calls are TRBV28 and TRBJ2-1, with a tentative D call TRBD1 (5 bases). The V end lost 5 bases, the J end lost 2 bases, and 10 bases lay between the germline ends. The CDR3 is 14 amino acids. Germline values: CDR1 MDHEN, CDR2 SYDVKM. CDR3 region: CASSLPGTYNEQFF. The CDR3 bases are TGTGCCAGCAGTCTTCCAGGGACCTACAATGAGCAGTTCTTC.

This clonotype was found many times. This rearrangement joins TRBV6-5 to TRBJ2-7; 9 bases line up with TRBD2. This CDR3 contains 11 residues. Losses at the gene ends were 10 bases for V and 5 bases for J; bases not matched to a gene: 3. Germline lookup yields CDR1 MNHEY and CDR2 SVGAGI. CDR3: CATLAGHEQYF. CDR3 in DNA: TGTGCCACTCTAGCGGGACACGAGCAGTACTTC.

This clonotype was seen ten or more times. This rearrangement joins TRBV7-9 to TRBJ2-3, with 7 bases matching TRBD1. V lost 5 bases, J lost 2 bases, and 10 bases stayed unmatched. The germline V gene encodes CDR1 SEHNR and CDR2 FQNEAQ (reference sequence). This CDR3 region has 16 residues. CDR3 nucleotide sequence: TGTGCCAGCAGCCCAAGACAGGGTGCGGACACAGATACGCAGTATTTT. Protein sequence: CASSPRQGADTDTQYF.

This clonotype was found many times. In DNA, the CDR3 is TGCGCCAGCAGCTTCGCCGGGTCGGGCAGCTCATACTACGAGCAGTACTTC. Its protein product is CASSFAGSGSSYYEQYF. The V gene is TRBV5-1, the J gene TRBJ2-7; no firm D call. The CDR3 extends over 17 amino acids. Germline V lookup: CDR1 SGHRS, CDR2 YFSETQ. The ends were cut back, 2 bases at V and 3 bases at J, with 21 bases in the middle.

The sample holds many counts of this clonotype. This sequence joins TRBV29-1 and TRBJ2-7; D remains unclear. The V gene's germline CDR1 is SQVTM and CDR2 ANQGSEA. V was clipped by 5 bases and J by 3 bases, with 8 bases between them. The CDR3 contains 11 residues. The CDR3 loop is CSVRKGYEQYF. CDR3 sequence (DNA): TGCAGCGTTAGAAAGGGCTACGAGCAGTACTTC.

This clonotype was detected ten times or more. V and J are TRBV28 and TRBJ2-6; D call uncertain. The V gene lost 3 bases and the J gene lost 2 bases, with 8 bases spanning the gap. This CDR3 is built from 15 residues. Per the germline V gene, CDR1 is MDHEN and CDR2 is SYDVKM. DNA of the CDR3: TGTGCCAGCAGTTTGCCCCTAACTGGGGCCAACGTCCTGACTTTC. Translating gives CASSLPLTGANVLTF.

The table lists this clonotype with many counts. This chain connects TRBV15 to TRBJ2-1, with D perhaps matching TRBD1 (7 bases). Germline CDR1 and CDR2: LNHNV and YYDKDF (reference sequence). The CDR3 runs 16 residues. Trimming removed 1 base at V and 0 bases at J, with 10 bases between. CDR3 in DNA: TGTGCCACCAGCAGAGGGAGGGGGCTCTCCTACAATGAGCAGTTCTTC. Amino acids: CATSRGRGLSYNEQFF.

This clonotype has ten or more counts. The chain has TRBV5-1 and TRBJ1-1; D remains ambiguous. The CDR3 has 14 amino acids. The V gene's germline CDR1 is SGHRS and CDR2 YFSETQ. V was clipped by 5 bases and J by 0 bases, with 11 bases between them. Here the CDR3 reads CASSMGVMNTEAFF. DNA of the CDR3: TGCGCCAGCAGTATGGGAGTCATGAACACTGAAGCTTTCTTT.

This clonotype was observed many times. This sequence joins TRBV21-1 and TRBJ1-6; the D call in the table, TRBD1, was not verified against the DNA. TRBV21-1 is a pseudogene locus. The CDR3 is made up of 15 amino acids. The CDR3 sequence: CASSAQDRIRSPLHF. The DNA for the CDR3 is TGTGCCAGCAGCGCCCAGGACAGGATCCGCTCACCCCTCCACTTT.

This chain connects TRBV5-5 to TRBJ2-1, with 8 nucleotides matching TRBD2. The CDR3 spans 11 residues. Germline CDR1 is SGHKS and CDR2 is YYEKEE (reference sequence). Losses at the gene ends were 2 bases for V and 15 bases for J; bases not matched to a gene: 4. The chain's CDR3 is CASSFRGLAFF. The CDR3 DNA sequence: TGTGCCAGCAGCTTTCGCGGACTAGCGTTCTTC.

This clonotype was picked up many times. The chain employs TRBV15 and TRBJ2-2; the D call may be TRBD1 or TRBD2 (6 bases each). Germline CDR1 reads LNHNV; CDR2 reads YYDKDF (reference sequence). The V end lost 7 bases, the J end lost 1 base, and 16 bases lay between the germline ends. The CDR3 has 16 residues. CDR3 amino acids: CATTRFGGGNTGELFF. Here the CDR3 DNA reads TGTGCCACCACCCGCTTCGGGGGCGGGAACACCGGGGAGCTGTTTTTT. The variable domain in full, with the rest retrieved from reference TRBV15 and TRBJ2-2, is DAMVIQNPRYQVTQFGKPVTLSCSQTLNHNVMYWYQQKSSQAPKLLFHYYDKDFNNEADTPDNFQSRRPNTSFCFLDIRSPGLGDTAMYLCATTRFGGGNTGELFFGEGSRLTVL.

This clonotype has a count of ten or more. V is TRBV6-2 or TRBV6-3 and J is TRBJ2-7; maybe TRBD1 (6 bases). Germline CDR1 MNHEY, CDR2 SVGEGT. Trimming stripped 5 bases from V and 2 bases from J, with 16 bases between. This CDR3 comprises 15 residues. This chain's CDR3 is CASSPDSAAPYEQYF. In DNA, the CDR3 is TGTGCCAGCAGTCCGGACAGCGCAGCCCCCTACGAGCAGTACTTC.

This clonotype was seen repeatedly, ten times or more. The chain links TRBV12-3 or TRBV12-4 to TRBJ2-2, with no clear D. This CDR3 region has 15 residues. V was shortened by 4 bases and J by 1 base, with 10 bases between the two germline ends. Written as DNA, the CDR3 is TGTGCCAGCAGTTACAGAAATAGGAACACCGGGGAGCTGTTTTTT. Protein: CASSYRNRNTGELFF.

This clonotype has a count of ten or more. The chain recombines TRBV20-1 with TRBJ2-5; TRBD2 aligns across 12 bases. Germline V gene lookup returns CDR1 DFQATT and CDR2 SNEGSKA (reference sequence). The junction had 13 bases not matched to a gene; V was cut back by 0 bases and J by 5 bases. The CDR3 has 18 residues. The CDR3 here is CSARDLGLAGGPRETQYF. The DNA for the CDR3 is TGCAGTGCTAGAGATTTGGGGCTAGCGGGAGGGCCACGGGAGACCCAGTACTTC.

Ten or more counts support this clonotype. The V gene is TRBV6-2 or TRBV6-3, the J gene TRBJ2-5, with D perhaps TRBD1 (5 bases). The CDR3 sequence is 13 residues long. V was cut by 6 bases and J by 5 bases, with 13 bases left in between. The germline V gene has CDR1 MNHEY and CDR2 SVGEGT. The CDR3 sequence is CASRPNHRETQYF. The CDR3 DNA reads TGTGCCAGCAGACCCAATCACAGGGAGACCCAGTACTTC.